The present TCR beta chain was sequenced within a study of T cells in Graves' hyperthyroidism and ophthalmopathy. Study as a whole: The blood sample was taken at first diagnosis, before treatment began.

What was amplified from RNA transcripts were TCR beta CDR3 regions. A first-round RT-PCR of the TCR CDR3 used the HTBI primer set. TCRdb fed the multiplex PCR reads into MiXCR, producing one record per CDR3 protein. This sample carries 600,000 to 800,000 distinct CDR3 sequences, about 35% of them seen once, and the ten largest clones take about a third. Those with hyperthyroidism were 18 to 65 years old, newly diagnosed, and ill for under 2 months. The PBMCs were taken from roughly 9.3 ml of fresh peripheral blood. Per the germline V gene, CDR1 is SGDLS and CDR2 is YYNGEE. The CDR3 sequence is 16 residues long. V lost 0 bases and J lost 4; bases outside the gene matches: 9.

The sequence was obtained from a woman in her forties with Graves' hyperthyroidism. Input material: blood. V gene TRBV9 combines with J gene TRBJ2-5, with TRBD2 identical over 7 bases. The DNA of the CDR3 is TGTGCCAGCAGCGTAGGGGGGGGTTGGGGTCGAGAGACCCAGTACTTC. Translating it yields CASSVGGGWGRETQYF.